This T cell receptor beta chain was documented in a study of cytomegalovirus exposure and HLA in healthy donors. CDR3 length: 12 amino acids. V dropped 7 bases and J dropped 7 bases, with 8 bases sitting between them. The germline gives CDR1 LNHDA, CDR2 SQIVND (reference sequence). With 60 Vbeta and 13 Jbeta primers, the PCR was carried out. Clones were read by immunoSEQ multiplex PCR, and TCRdb kept only the in-frame ones, dropping some. The sample lists 200,000 or so clones; approximately 84% were seen once. The chain has TRBV19 and TRBJ1-6; the D gene is possibly TRBD1 (5 bases). Sequenced material: PBMCs. This TCR came from a woman aged 45-60 years in good health and CMV-seropositive. CDR3 region: CASTQGNSPLHF. CDR3 coding DNA: TGTGCCAGTACCCAGGGAAATTCACCCCTCCACTTT.